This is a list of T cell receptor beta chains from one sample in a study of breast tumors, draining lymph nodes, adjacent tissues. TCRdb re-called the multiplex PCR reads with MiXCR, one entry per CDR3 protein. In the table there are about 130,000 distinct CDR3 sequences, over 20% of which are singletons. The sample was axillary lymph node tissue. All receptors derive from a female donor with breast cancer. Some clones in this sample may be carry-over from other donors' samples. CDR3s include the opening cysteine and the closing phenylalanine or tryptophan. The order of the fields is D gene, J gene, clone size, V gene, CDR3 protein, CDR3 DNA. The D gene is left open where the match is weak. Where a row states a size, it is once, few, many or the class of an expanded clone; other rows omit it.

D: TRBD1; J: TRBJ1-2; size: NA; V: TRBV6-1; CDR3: CASSEGAGGAMVGGYTF; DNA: TGTGCCAGCAGTGAAGGGGCAGGGGGAGCTATGGTGGGTGGCTACACCTTC
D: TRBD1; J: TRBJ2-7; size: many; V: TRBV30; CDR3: CAWSVRQGKQYF; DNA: TGTGCCTGGAGTGTTCGACAGGGAAAGCAGTACTTC
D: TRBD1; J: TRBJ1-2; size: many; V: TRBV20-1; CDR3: CSAREVKGATSRNYGYTF; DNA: TGCAGTGCTAGAGAGGTAAAGGGGGCGACGAGTAGGAACTATGGCTACACCTTC
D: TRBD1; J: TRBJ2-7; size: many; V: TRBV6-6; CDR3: CASSLKKGAYFAYF; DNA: TGTGCCAGCAGCCTAAAAAAGGGGGCCTACTTTGCGTACTTC
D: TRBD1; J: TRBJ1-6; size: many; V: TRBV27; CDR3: CASRGEGDRLYNSPLHF; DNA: TGTGCCAGCAGGGGAGAAGGGGACAGACTCTATAATTCACCCCTCCACTTT
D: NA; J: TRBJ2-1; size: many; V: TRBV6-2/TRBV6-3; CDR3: CASTDRGTGGYEQFF; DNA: TGTGCCAGCACCGACAGGGGTACGGGAGGGTATGAGCAGTTCTTC
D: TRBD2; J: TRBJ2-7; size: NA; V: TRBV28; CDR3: CASSPGVAGGTLRGEQYF; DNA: TGTGCCAGCAGTCCCGGGGTAGCGGGAGGAACCCTGAGGGGCGAGCAGTACTTC
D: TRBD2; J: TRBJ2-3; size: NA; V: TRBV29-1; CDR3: CGVEIREADTQYF; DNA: TGCGGCGTTGAAATACGGGAGGCAGATACGCAGTATTTT
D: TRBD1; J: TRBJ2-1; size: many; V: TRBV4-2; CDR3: CASSPDGTDTYNEQFF; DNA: TGTGCCAGCAGCCCTGATGGGACAGACACCTACAATGAGCAGTTCTTC
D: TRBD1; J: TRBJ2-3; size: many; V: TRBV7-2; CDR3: CASSLSGQVSDTQYF; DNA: TGTGCCAGCAGCTTATCTGGACAGGTCTCAGATACGCAGTATTTT
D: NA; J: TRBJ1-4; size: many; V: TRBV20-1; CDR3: CSADRDSNEKLFF; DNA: TGCAGTGCTGACCGAGACAGTAATGAAAAACTGTTTTTT
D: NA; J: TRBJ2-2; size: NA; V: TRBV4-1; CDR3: CASSLLGQGSRGDTGELFF; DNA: TGCGCCAGCAGCCTCCTTGGGCAGGGAAGTCGGGGAGACACCGGGGAGCTGTTTTTT
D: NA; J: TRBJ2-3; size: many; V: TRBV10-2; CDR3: CASREGPFYTQYF; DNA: TGCGCCAGCAGGGAGGGACCTTTCTATACGCAGTATTTT
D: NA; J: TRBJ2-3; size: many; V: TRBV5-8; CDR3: CASSLGYSTDTQYF; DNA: TGTGCCAGCAGCTTAGGATACAGCACAGATACGCAGTATTTT
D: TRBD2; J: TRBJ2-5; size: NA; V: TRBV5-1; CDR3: CASNLVGLAGPEKTQYF; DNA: TGCGCCAGCAACTTGGTGGGACTAGCGGGCCCGGAAAAGACCCAGTACTTC
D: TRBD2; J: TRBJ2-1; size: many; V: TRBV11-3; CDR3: CASSSLTGLAGNQEQFF; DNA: TGTGCCAGCAGCTCCCTGACGGGACTAGCGGGAAATCAAGAGCAGTTCTTC
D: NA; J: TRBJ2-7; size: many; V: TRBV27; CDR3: CASSFTASSYEQYF; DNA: TGTGCCAGCAGTTTTACAGCAAGCTCCTACGAGCAGTACTTC
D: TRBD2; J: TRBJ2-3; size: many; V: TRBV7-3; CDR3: CASSPLASGSTDTQYF; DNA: TGTGCCAGCAGCCCCTTGGCTAGCGGGAGCACAGATACGCAGTATTTT
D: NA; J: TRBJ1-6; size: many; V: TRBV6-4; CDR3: CASSDLGGNSPLHF; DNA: TGTGCCAGCAGTGACTTAGGGGGTAATTCACCCCTCCACTTT
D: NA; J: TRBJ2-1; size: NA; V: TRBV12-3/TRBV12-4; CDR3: CASSPDPGVQFF; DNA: TGTGCCAGCAGTCCCGACCCTGGCGTCCAATTCTTC
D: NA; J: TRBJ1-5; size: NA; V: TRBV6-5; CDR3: CASGDSYSRGPQHF; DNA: TGTGCCAGCGGCGATTCGTATAGCAGGGGACCCCAGCATTTT
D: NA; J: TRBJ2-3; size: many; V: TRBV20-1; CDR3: CSAFPATLVTTDTQYF; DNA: TGCAGTGCTTTCCCCGCTACCCTCGTGACCACAGATACGCAGTATTTT
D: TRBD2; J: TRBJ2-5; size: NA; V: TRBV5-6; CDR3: CACSSGLAGEETQYF; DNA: TGTGCCTGCAGCTCTGGACTAGCGGGAGAAGAGACCCAGTACTTC
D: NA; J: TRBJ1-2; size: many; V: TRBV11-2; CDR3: CASSPGTAYGYTF; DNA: TGTGCCAGCAGCCCCGGGACCGCCTATGGCTACACCTTC
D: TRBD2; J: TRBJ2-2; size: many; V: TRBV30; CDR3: CAWRLAGGTGELFF; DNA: TGTGCCTGGAGACTAGCGGGAGGTACCGGGGAGCTGTTTTTT
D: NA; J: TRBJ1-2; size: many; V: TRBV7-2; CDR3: CASSLAGGGGYGYTF; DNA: TGTGCCAGCAGCTTAGCGGGGGGAGGTGGCTATGGCTACACCTTC
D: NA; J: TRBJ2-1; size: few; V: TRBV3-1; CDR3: CASSLPDSANEQFF; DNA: TGTGCCAGCAGCCTGCCGGACTCGGCCAATGAGCAGTTCTTC
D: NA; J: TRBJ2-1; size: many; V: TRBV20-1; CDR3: CSARDRISGNEQFF; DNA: TGCAGTGCTAGGGATAGAATAAGTGGCAATGAGCAGTTCTTC
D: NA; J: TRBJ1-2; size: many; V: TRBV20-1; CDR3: CSAREEWGSGYTF; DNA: TGCAGTGCTAGAGAGGAATGGGGCTCGGGCTACACCTTC
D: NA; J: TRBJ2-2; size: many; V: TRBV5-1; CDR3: CASSLGQAPTGELFF; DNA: TGCGCCAGCAGCTTGGGCCAGGCTCCCACCGGGGAGCTGTTTTTT
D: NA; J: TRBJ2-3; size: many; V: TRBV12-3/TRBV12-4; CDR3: CASSLGWNNPTSTDTQYF; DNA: TGTGCCAGCAGTTTAGGTTGGAATAACCCGACTAGCACAGATACGCAGTATTTT
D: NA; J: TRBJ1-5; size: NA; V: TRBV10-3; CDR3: CAISESGGRGAQPQHF; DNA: TGTGCCATCAGTGAGTCGGGGGGACGGGGGGCCCAGCCCCAGCATTTT
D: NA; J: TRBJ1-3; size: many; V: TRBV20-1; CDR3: CSANNGNTIYF; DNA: TGCAGTGCTAATAATGGAAACACCATATATTTT
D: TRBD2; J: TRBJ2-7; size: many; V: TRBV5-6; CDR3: CASSLGGTDEQYF; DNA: TGTGCCAGCAGCCTCGGGGGGACTGACGAGCAGTACTTC
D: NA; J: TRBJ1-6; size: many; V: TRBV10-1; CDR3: CASSGSYNSPLHF; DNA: TGCGCCAGCAGTGGGAGTTATAATTCACCCCTCCACTTT
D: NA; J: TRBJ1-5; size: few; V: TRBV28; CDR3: CASRLTGTPSNQPQHF; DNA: TGTGCCAGCAGGCTAACCGGGACACCAAGCAATCAGCCCCAGCATTTT
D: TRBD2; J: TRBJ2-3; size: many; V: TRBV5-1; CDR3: CASSLGRTSGTSDTQYF; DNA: TGCGCCAGCAGCCTAGGAAGGACTAGCGGGACCTCAGATACGCAGTATTTT
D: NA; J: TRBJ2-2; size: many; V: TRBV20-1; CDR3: CSALPLGAGFDTGELFF; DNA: TGCAGTGCCCTCCCCCTCGGCGCGGGGTTTGACACCGGGGAGCTGTTTTTT
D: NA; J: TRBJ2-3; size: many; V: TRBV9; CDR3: CASSAGMYSSTDTQYF; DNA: TGTGCCAGCAGCGCCGGTATGTACAGCAGCACAGATACGCAGTATTTT
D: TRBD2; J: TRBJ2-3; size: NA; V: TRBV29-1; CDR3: CSTARGGSGTDTQYF; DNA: TGCAGCACGGCCCGGGGGGGGTCAGGGACAGATACGCAGTATTTT
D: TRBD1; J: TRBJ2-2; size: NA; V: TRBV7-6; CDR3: CASSPRTGGSANTGELFF; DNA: TGTGCCAGCAGCCCACGGACAGGGGGCTCAGCGAACACCGGGGAGCTGTTTTTT
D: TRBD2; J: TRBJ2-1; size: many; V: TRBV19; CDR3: CASSRDPSGYNEQFF; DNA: TGTGCCAGTAGTAGAGACCCTAGCGGTTACAATGAGCAGTTCTTC
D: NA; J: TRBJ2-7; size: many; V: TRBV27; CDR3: CASSYTTWQRNEQYF; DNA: TGTGCCAGCAGTTATACCACATGGCAGAGGAACGAGCAGTACTTC
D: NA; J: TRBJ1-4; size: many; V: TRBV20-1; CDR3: CSARGIGEKLFF; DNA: TGCAGTGCTAGAGGGATCGGTGAAAAACTGTTTTTT
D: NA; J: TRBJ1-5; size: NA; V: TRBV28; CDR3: CASKQVGNQPQHF; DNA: TGTGCCAGCAAACAGGTGGGAAATCAGCCCCAGCATTTT
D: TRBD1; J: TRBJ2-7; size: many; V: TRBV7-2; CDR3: CASSRDRAYEQYF; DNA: TGTGCCAGCAGCCGGGACAGGGCCTACGAGCAGTACTTC
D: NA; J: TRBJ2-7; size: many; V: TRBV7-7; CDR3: CASSLGASSEQYF; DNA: TGTGCTAGCAGCTTAGGGGCTTCATCCGAGCAGTACTTC
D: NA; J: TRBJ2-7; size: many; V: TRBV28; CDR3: CASSLPQGYEQYF; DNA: TGTGCCAGCAGTTTACCGCAGGGCTACGAGCAGTACTTC
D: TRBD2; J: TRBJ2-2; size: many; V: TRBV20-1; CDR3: CSARGGLGLAGAGELFF; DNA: TGCAGTGCTAGAGGAGGGCTGGGACTAGCGGGAGCCGGGGAGCTGTTTTTT
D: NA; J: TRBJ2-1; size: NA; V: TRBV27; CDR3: CASSLSSGPSSYNEQFF; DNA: TGTGCCAGCAGTTTATCTAGCGGCCCGAGCTCCTACAATGAGCAGTTCTTC
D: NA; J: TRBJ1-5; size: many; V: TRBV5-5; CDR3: CASSSIAGPNSNQPQHF; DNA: TGTGCCAGCAGCTCCATAGCAGGACCCAATAGCAATCAGCCCCAGCATTTT
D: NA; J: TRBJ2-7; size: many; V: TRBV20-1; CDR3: CSARSSGYEQYF; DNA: TGCAGTGCTAGAAGTAGCGGCTACGAGCAGTACTTC
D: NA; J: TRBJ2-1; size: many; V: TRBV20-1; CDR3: CSARDGGTGYNEQFF; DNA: TGCAGTGCTAGAGATGGAGGGACGGGGTACAATGAGCAGTTCTTC
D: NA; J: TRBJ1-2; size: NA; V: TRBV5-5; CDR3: CASSPETGIYGYTF; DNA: TGTGCCAGCAGCCCTGAAACCGGTATTTATGGCTACACCTTC
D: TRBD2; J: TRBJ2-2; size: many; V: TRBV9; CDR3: CASSVEAGWTGELFF; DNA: TGTGCCAGCAGCGTAGAAGCGGGATGGACCGGGGAGCTGTTTTTT